The present T cell receptor (beta chain) was sequenced within a study of Graves' ophthalmopathy and Graves' hyperthyroidism. A note on this clonotype: The antigen remains undetermined.

V lost 4 bases, J lost 4 bases, and 21 bases stayed unmatched. This CDR3 has 19 amino acids. The germline V gene has CDR1 LGHNA and CDR2 YNFKEQ. Researchers took RNA transcripts and amplified TCR beta CDR3 regions from them. The workflow started with a first-round RT-PCR run with HTBI primers and then moved on to a second-round multiplex PCR. TCRdb independently ran MiXCR on the multiplex PCR reads; one entry per CDR3 protein. Of almost 750,000 distinct CDR3 sequences in the sample, roughly 40% were seen once. Overall study findings and caveats: Among expanded thyroid clonotypes above 0.001 frequency, most also occurred in blood.

CAS ≥3, NOSPECS ≥4, moderate-to-severe activity and duration under 3 months marked donors with ophthalmopathy. The sample consisted of peripheral blood. This clonotype originated in an adult man with Graves' ophthalmopathy. The V call is TRBV4-2, the J call TRBJ2-5; 7 bases map to TRBD2. Here the CDR3 reads CASSPYPTWGQTGGETQYF. The CDR3 bases are TGTGCCAGCAGCCCCTACCCGACCTGGGGTCAAACGGGGGGAGAGACCCAGTACTTC.